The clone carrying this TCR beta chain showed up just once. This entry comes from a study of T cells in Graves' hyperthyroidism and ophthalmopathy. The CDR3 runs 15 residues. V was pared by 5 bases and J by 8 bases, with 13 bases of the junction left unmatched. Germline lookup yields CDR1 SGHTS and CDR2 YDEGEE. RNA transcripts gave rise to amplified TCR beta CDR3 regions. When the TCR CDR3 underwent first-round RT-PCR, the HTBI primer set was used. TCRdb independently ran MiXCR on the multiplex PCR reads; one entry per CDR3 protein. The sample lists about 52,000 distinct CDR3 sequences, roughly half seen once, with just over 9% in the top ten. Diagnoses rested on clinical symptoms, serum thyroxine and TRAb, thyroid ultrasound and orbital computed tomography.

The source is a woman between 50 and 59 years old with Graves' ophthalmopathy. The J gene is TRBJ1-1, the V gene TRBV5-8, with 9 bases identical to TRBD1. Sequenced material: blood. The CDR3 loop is CASSLSWTGAREAFF. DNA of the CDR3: TGTGCCAGCAGTCTTTCGTGGACAGGGGCTAGGGAAGCTTTCTTT.